This TCR beta chain was retrieved from a study of blood T cell repertoires in COVID-19 (dated by TCRdb to 2018 to 2020). Broadly, across the study: Samples covering the acute and convalescent phases of COVID-19 were provided by collaborators in the United States, Italy and Spain. Samples were obtained from the ongoing ImmuneRACE study (first 160 participants) and from about 1,300 subjects provided by 6 global collaborators. Where HLA class I and class II types were available, the types were taken from metadata supplied by the sample provider, not from assay-based typing. Subjects who had been exposed to COVID-19, were actively infected with it, or had recovered from it provided the deeply sampled blood TCRbeta repertoires that made up the dataset. A freely available public database, intended as a resource for researchers studying the immune response to SARS-CoV-2, is where the repertoires were released. The sample metadata nearly always contained a de-identified subject ID, COVID-19 status, age in years and sex. The prospective study material was composed of cDNA or gDNA derived from T cells, B-cell-depleted T cells, or PBMCs. What the work shows at the level of the full study, not this receptor alone: How much clinical and demographic metadata was included differed by source and by participant, and the metadata was provided uncurated.

This clone was counted between two and nine times. Its target antigen remains unknown. No much larger clone exists at a distance of one base, and base qualities are not known. Counted from cysteine to phenylalanine, this CDR3 has 15 amino acids. Only the CDR3 part of the read is kept: 45 bases, read in frame from the first base. V has 6 bases trimmed and J has 5 bases trimmed; junction bases matching no gene number 8. CDR1 and CDR2, looked up from the germline V gene, are SGHDT and YYEEEE. Whole blood was collected in K2EDTA tubes by collaborating institutions according to the institutions' own protocols. For TCRbeta analysis, collaborators shipped samples in one of three forms: frozen whole blood, isolated PBMCs, or DNA extracted from either of those sample types. TCRbeta CDR3 regions were amplified from genomic DNA using the immunoSEQ Assay, a bias-controlled multiplex PCR. The original pipeline was this. Within the assay, amplification of reference gene primers was used to estimate how many nucleated cells each sample contained. To quantify the absolute abundance of each unique TCRbeta CDR3 rearrangement, sequence reads were collapsed and filtered. For each sample, productive Simpson clonality was calculated as the square root of Simpson's diversity index over productive rearrangements. As stored in TCRdb, this immuneACCESS dataset retains in-frame rearrangements with V and J assigned. A fraction of the clones does not appear; measured against another copy, unresolved V genes explain less than half of the discrepancy, and the remainder lacks a known reason. V, J and clone size derive from that table, while D and trimming were established from the DNA sequence. This sample holds under 200,000 clones; more than 75% were observed only once. 5% to 6.5% of the sample comes from the top ten.

This chain is built from TRBV5-6 and TRBJ2-3; TRBD1 aligns with 11 central bases. The clonotype originates from a man in his forties with active or convalescent COVID-19. Sequences were obtained from peripheral blood. The DNA reads TGTGCCAGCACCCCCGGGACAGGGGGAAGAGATACGCAGTATTTT. Translation gives CASTPGTGGRDTQYF.